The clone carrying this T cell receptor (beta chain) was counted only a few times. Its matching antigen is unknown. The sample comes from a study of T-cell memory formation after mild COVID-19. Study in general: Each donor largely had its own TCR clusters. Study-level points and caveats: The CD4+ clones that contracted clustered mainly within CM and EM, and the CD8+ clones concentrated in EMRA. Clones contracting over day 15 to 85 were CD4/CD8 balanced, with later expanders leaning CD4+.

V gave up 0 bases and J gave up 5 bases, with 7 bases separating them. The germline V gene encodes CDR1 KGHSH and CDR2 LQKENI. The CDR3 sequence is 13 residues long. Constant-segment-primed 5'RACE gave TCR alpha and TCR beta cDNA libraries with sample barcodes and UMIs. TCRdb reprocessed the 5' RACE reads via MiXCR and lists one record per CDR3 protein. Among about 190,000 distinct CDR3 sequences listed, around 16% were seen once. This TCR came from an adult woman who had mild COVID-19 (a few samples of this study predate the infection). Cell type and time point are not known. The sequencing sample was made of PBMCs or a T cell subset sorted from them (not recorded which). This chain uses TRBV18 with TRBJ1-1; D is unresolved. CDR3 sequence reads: CASSPPGKTEAFF. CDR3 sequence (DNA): TGTGCCAGCTCACCACCGGGGAAAACTGAAGCTTTCTTT.